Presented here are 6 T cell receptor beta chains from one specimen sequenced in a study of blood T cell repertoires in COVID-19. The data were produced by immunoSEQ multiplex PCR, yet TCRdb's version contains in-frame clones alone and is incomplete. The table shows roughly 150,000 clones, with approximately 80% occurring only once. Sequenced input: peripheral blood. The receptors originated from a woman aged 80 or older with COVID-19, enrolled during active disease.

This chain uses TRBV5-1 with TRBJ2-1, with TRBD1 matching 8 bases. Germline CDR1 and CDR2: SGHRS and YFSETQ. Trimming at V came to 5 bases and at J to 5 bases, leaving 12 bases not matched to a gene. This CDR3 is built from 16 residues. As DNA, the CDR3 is TGCGCCAGCAGGGGACAGGCCCGCGTATCTAACAATGAGCAGTTCTTC. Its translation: CASRGQARVSNNEQFF.

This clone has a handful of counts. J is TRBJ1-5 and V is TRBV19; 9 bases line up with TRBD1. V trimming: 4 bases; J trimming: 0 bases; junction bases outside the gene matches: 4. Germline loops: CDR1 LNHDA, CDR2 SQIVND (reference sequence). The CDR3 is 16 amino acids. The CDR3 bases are TGTGCCAGTAGTAGTACAGGGGGCCATAGCAATCAGCCCCAGCATTTT. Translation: CASSSTGGHSNQPQHF.

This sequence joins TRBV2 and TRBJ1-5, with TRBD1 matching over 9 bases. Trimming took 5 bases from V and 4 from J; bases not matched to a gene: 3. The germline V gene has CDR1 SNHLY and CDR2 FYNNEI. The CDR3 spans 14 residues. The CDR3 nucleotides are TGTGCCAGCAGTACGGACAGGGGAAATCAGCCCCAGCATTTT. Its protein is CASSTDRGNQPQHF.

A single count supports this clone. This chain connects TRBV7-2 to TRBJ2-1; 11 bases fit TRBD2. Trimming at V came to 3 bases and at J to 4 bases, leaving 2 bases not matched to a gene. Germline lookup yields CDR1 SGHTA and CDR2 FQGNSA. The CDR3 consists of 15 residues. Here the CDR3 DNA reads TGTGCCAGCAGCTTTAGCGGGGGGGTATACAATGAGCAGTTCTTC. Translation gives CASSFSGGVYNEQFF.

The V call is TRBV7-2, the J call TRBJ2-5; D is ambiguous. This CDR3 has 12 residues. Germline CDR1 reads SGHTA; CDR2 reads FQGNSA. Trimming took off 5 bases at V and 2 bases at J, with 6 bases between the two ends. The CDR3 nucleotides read TGTGCCAGCAGCAAATTACAAGAGACCCAGTACTTC. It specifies CASSKLQETQYF.

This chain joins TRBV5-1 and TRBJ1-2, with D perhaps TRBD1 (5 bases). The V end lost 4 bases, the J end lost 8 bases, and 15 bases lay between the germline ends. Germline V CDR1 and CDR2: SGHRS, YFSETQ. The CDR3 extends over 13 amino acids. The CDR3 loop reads CASSPDTVQGYTF. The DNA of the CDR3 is TGCGCCAGCAGCCCGGACACCGTCCAGGGCTACACCTTC.